This TCR beta chain was sequenced in a study of T cells after yellow fever vaccination. V was pared by 3 bases and J by 8 bases, with 14 bases between. The CDR3 extends over 14 amino acids. Germline loops: CDR1 KGHSH, CDR2 LQKENI. Each CDR3 protein gets one entry after TCRdb re-called the 5' RACE reads with MiXCR. Among around 67,000 distinct CDR3 sequences, 7.1% were seen once, and the ten largest hold about 33%. The receptor's source is a man between 18 and 29 years old who received the YFV17D yellow fever vaccine. The V call is TRBV18, the J call TRBJ2-1; D gene ambiguous. The source material was CD8+ T cells sorted from PBMCs, sampled roughly 5 days after the first yellow fever vaccination. The chain's CDR3 is CASSPARAGHEQFF. The CDR3 DNA reads TGTGCCAGCTCACCGGCTAGGGCTGGGCATGAGCAGTTCTTC. Variable domain in full (rest from reference TRBV18 and TRBJ2-1): NAGVMQNPRHLVRRRGQEARLRCSPMKGHSHVYWYRQLPEEGLKFMVYLQKENIIDESGMPKERFSAEFPKEGPSILRIQQVVRGDSAAYFCASSPARAGHEQFFGPGTRLTVL.